This T cell receptor (beta chain) emerged from a study of T cell responses to AZD1222 COVID-19 vaccine. Study results and caveats: Sampling that yielded the repertoires occurred only after the peak T cell response. Compared with day 0, the breadth and depth of the Spike-specific TCR repertoire rose significantly after two doses of AZD1222. Reports say nearly half of spike-specific TCRs go after unmutated variant regions.

Clones were sequenced by immunoSEQ multiplex PCR, and TCRdb holds only the in-frame ones, with some missing. The data hold approximately 80,000 clones, with roughly 85% observed a single time. V lost 5 bases to trimming and J lost 8 bases, with 12 bases between them. The CDR3 covers 13 residues. Germline CDR1 SNHLY, CDR2 FYNNEI. As to this clone: The antigen remains undetermined.

The rearrangement uses TRBV2 and TRBJ1-4, with D unresolved. This sequence was found in an adult who received the AZD1222 COVID-19 vaccine. Sample: peripheral blood, taken 28 days after the second AZD1222 dose. CDR3 DNA sequence: TGTGCCAGCAGTTCTGGGCTGCGGGAAAAACTGTTTTTT. It encodes CASSSGLREKLFF.